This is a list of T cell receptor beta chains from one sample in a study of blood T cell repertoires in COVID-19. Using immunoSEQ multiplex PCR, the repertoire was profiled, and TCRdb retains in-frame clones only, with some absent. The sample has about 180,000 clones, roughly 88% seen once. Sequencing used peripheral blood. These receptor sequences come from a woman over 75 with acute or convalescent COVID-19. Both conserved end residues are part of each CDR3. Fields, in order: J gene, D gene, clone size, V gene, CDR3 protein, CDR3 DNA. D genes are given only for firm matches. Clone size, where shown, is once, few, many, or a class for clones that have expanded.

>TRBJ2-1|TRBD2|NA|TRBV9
CASSVPAGSYNEQFF
TGTGCCAGCAGCGTGCCAGCGGGATCTTACAATGAGCAGTTCTTC
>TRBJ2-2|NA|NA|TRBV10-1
CASSARGDLTGELFF
TGCGCCAGCAGTGCCCGCGGAGATCTCACCGGGGAGCTGTTTTTT
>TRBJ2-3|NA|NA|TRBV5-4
CASSLDQGDTQYF
TGTGCCAGCAGCTTGGACCAGGGGGATACGCAGTATTTT
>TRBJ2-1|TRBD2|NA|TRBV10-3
CAISEGLAEYNEQFF
TGTGCCATCAGTGAGGGACTAGCGGAATACAATGAGCAGTTCTTC
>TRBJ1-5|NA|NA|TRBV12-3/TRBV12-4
CASSLKGDQPQHF
TGTGCCAGCAGTTTAAAGGGAGACCAGCCCCAGCATTTT
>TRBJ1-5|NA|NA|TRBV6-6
CASSFHSMSTVYSNQPQHF
TGTGCCAGCAGCTTTCACAGTATGTCGACAGTTTATAGCAATCAGCCCCAGCATTTT
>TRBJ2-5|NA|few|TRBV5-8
CASSLGVAGRETQYF
TGTGCCAGCAGCTTGGGAGTTGCGGGTAGGGAGACCCAGTACTTC
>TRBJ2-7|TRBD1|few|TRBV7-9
CASSLRDSPWEQYF
TGTGCCAGCAGCCTCCGGGACAGCCCTTGGGAGCAGTACTTC
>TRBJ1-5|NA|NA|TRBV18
CASSPGVNQPQHF
TGTGCCAGCTCACCCGGGGTCAATCAGCCCCAGCATTTT
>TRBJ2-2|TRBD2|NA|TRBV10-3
CAISGGTSGYTGELFF
TGTGCCATCAGCGGAGGGACTAGCGGATACACCGGGGAGCTGTTTTTT
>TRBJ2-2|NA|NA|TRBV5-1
CASSSDRRGTGELFF
TGCGCCAGCAGCTCCGACAGGCGCGGGACCGGGGAGCTGTTTTTT
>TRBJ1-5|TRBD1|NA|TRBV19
CASQDRNNQPQHF
TGTGCCTCCCAGGACAGGAACAATCAGCCCCAGCATTTT
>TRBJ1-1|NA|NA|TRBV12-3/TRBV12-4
CASSRGLNTEAFF
TGTGCCAGCAGTAGGGGGTTGAACACTGAAGCTTTCTTT
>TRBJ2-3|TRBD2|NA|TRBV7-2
CASSYGGLAADTQYF
TGTGCCAGCAGCTACGGGGGACTAGCCGCAGATACGCAGTATTTT
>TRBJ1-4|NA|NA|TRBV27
CASSLNSQTNEKLFF
TGTGCCAGCAGTTTAAACAGTCAGACTAATGAAAAACTGTTTTTT
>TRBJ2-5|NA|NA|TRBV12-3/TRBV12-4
CASSSIGYQYF
TGTGCCAGCAGTTCCATCGGGTACCAGTACTTC
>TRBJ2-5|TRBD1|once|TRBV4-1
CASSLQGAGETQYF
TGCGCCAGCAGTCTCCAGGGGGCAGGAGAGACCCAGTACTTC
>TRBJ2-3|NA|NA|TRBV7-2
CASSLGGRGLVTDTQYF
TGTGCCAGCAGCTTAGGGGGCAGGGGCCTAGTTACAGATACGCAGTATTTT
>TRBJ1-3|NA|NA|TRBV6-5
CATISGMGLGNTIYF
TGTGCCACCATATCGGGGATGGGCCTCGGAAACACCATATATTTT
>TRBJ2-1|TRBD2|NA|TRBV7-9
CASSLQRESVEQFF
TGTGCCAGCAGCTTACAGCGGGAGTCGGTTGAGCAGTTCTTC
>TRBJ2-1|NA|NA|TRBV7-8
CASSLARGSEQFF
TGTGCCAGCAGCTTAGCCCGAGGATCTGAGCAGTTCTTC
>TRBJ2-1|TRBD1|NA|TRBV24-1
CATSDRGQGSSYNEQFF
TGTGCCACCAGTGACCGAGGACAGGGGAGCTCCTACAATGAGCAGTTCTTC
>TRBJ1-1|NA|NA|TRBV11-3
CASRAGINLQKVGAFF
TGTGCCAGCAGGGCGGGTATTAATTTGCAGAAAGTGGGGGCTTTCTTT